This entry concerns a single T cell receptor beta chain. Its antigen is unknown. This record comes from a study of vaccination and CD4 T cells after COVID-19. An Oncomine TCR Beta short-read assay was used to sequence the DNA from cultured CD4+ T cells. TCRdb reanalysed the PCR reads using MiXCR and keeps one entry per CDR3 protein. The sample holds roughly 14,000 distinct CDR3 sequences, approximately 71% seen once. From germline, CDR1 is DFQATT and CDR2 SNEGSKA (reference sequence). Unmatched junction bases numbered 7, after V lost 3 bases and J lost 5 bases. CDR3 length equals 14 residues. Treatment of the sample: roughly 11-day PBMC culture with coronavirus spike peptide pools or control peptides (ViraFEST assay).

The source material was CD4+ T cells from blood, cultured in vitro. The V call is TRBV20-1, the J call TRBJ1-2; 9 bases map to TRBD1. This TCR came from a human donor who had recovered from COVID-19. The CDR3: CSASLTGTGYGYTF. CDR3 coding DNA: TGCAGTGCTAGCCTCACCGGGACAGGGTATGGCTACACCTTC.